What follows are 30 T cell receptor beta chains derived from one specimen sequenced in a study of cytomegalovirus exposure and HLA in healthy donors (dated 2017 in TCRdb). To prepare the library, the immunoSEQ multiplex PCR assay was applied. The multiplex PCR relied on a mix of 60 forward primers for TCR Vbeta segments and 13 reverse primers for TCR Jbeta segments. Drawn from immuneACCESS, this table holds only the in-frame rearrangements with V and J called that TCRdb kept. Clones are partly lost; checked studies trace under half to an unresolved V gene and leave the rest unexplained. This sample lists under 150,000 clones; 81% were detected once. The ten biggest clones cover about 1.7% of the sample. Input material: PBMCs. All receptors derive from a man aged 18-30 years in good health and CMV-seronegative.

The rearrangement uses TRBV5-6 and TRBJ1-2; TRBD1 is a possible D gene (5 bases). The CDR3 has 15 amino acids. The V and J ends lost 5 bases and 2 bases respectively, with 16 bases between them. Germline values: CDR1 SGHDT, CDR2 YYEEEE. The DNA for the CDR3 is TGTGCCAGCAGTTGGACCCAGGGAATCAACTATGGCTACACCTTC. Translated: CASSWTQGINYGYTF. Filled out from reference TRBV5-6 and TRBJ1-2, the complete variable domain reads DAGVTQSPTHLIKTRGQQVTLRCSPKSGHDTVSWYQQALGQGPQFIFQYYEEEERQRGNFPDRFSGHQFPNYSSELNVNALLLGDSALYLCASSWTQGINYGYTFGSGTRLTVV.

V is TRBV7-2 and J is TRBJ2-4, with 9 nucleotides matching TRBD2. Germline V gene lookup returns CDR1 SGHTA and CDR2 FQGNSA. V lost 1 base, J lost 8 bases, and 9 bases stayed unmatched. CDR3 length: 16 amino acids. The CDR3 sequence is CASSLGRGGPGDIQYF. CDR3 coding DNA: TGTGCCAGCAGCTTAGGGCGGGGGGGGCCAGGGGACATTCAGTACTTC.

CDR3 region: CARGASRGQPQHF. The CDR3 bases are TGTGCCAGGGGGGCTTCCAGGGGTCAGCCCCAGCATTTT. The rearrangement links TRBV2 to TRBJ1-5, with D possibly being TRBD1 (6 bases). Trimming shortened V by 9 bases and J by 6 bases, and 15 bases separated the two germline ends. Germline CDR1 is SNHLY and CDR2 is FYNNEI. This CDR3 is built from 13 residues.

The chain uses TRBV2 and TRBJ2-7; D unclear. CDR1 SNHLY and CDR2 FYNNEI come from the germline V gene. Trimming removed 2 bases from V and 0 bases from J, with 8 bases in between. This CDR3 spans 14 amino acids. CDR3 sequence: CASSERQASYEQYF. The CDR3 coding sequence is TGTGCCAGCAGTGAAAGGCAGGCCTCCTACGAGCAGTACTTC.

V gene TRBV15 combines with J gene TRBJ1-3, with D unclear. The CDR3 is made up of 17 amino acids. The V end was cut by 1 base, the J end by 0 bases, with 13 bases between. CDR1 LNHNV and CDR2 YYDKDF come from the germline V gene (reference sequence). The CDR3 protein is CATSRGSNSISGNTIYF. In DNA, the CDR3 is TGTGCCACCAGCAGAGGAAGCAACAGCATCTCTGGAAACACCATATATTTT.

The chain carries TRBV11-2 and TRBJ1-6; D is unresolved. This CDR3 spans 14 amino acids. V shed 1 base and J shed 10 bases, with 11 bases lying between them. From germline, CDR1 is SGHAT and CDR2 FQNNGV. The CDR3 DNA reads TGTGCCAGCAGCTTAGGAGGCGGAAGATCACCCCTCCACTTT. This translates into CASSLGGGRSPLHF.

This clone was counted a single time. One end of the junction is discordant with germline, which a read error may explain. This chain links TRBV7-2 with TRBJ2-5; 7 positions match TRBD1. The germline CDR1 and CDR2 sequences are SGHTA and FQGNSA. CDR3 length equals 15 residues. The CDR3 reads CASNLASTGPETQYF. The CDR3 DNA follows: TGTGCCAGCAACTTAGCGTCGACAGGGCCAGAGACCCAGTACTTC. Complete variable domain (other parts from reference TRBV7-2 and TRBJ2-5): GAGVSQSPSNKVTEKGKDVELRCDPISGHTALYWYRQSLGQGLEFLIYFQGNSAPDKSGLPSDRFSAERTGGSVSTLTIQRTQQEDSAVYLCASNLASTGPETQYFGPGTRLLVL.

The chain recombines TRBV2 with TRBJ2-1; 7 bases map to TRBD1. The germline gives CDR1 SNHLY, CDR2 FYNNEI. Trimming at V came to 0 bases and at J to 4 bases, leaving 3 bases not matched to a gene. The CDR3 runs 15 residues. Here the CDR3 DNA reads TGTGCCAGCAGTGAAGCCCCGGGACAGTACAATGAGCAGTTCTTC. Translating it yields CASSEAPGQYNEQFF.

The chain is built from TRBV7-8 and TRBJ2-3; the match to TRBD2 covers 10 bases. The CDR3 length is 17 residues. The ends lost 1 base at V and 1 base at J; junction bases unmatched: 5. Germline V gene sequence: CDR1 SGHVS, CDR2 FQNEAQ. The CDR3 sequence is CASSLVAGLAGTDTQYF. CDR3 in DNA: TGTGCCAGCAGCTTAGTCGCAGGACTAGCGGGCACAGATACGCAGTATTTT.

The chain has TRBV27 and TRBJ1-2; 7 nucleotides align to TRBD1. Per germline, CDR1 MNHEY and CDR2 SMNVEV (reference sequence). V lost 3 bases, J lost 2 bases, and 9 bases stayed unmatched. The length of the CDR3 is 16 residues. This CDR3 reads CASSFSRQGKNYGYTF. CDR3 DNA sequence: TGTGCCAGCAGTTTCTCCCGACAGGGAAAAAACTATGGCTACACCTTC.

The CDR3 DNA is TGTGCCAGCAGTGAACAGGGGAGTAGCACAGATACGCAGTATTTT. Its translation is CASSEQGSSTDTQYF. The chain carries TRBV6-4 and TRBJ2-3; TRBD1 aligns across 7 bases. The CDR3 totals 15 residues. CDR1 and CDR2 from the germline V gene are MRHNA and SNTAGT. V dropped 3 bases and J dropped 0; count of bases not matched to a gene: 3.

V is TRBV7-9 and J is TRBJ2-1, with 7 bases identical to TRBD1. CDR1 SEHNR and CDR2 FQNEAQ come from the germline V gene (reference sequence). The V segment lost 5 bases and the J segment 4 bases; nucleotides outside the gene matches: 11. The CDR3 loop spans 16 amino acids. This CDR3 is CASSGWTGTEYNEQFF. In DNA form, the CDR3 reads TGTGCCAGCAGCGGTTGGACCGGGACAGAGTACAATGAGCAGTTCTTC.

The DNA for the CDR3 is TGTGCCAGCAGAACTCCTGACAGTGCAACTAATGAAAAACTGTTTTTT. Its protein is CASRTPDSATNEKLFF. V gene TRBV6-6 combines with J gene TRBJ1-4; D is possibly TRBD1 (5 bases). Germline CDR1 and CDR2: MNHNY and SVGAGI (reference sequence). The CDR3 loop spans 16 amino acids. The V and J ends lost 6 bases and 0 bases respectively, with 14 bases between them.

The chain employs TRBV29-1 and TRBJ2-3; 10 bases agree with TRBD1. This CDR3 has 14 residues. The germline CDR1 and CDR2 sequences are SQVTM and ANQGSEA. V lost 5 bases and J lost 3; bases outside the gene matches: 5. In DNA form, the CDR3 reads TGCAGCGTTTACGGGACAGGGGCGACAGATACGCAGTATTTT. Protein: CSVYGTGATDTQYF.

In DNA form, the CDR3 reads TGTGCCAGCAGCGGGGGGCAGCCCGAAGCTTTCTTT. This translates into CASSGGQPEAFF. The chain recombines TRBV6-1 with TRBJ1-1; a weak D match, TRBD1 (6 bases). V was cut by 6 bases and J by 8 bases, with 13 bases left in between. Germline loops: CDR1 MNHNS, CDR2 SASEGT. This CDR3 region has 12 residues.

The chain is built from TRBV5-6 and TRBJ1-2; 7 bases are a match to TRBD1. Trimming cost V 0 bases and J 6 bases; bases outside gene matches: 5. The length of the CDR3 is 14 residues. The V gene's germline CDR1 is SGHDT and CDR2 YYEEEE. This chain's CDR3 is CASSLGRQGDGYTF. The CDR3 DNA follows: TGTGCCAGCAGCTTGGGGCGACAGGGCGATGGCTACACCTTC.

This chain uses TRBV15 with TRBJ1-2; no firm D call. The V end was cut by 3 bases, the J end by 4 bases, with 21 bases between. The CDR3 contains 17 residues. Germline lookup yields CDR1 LNHNV and CDR2 YYDKDF (reference sequence). CDR3 coding DNA: TGTGCCACCAGCAGGGGGAGGGCGGGGTCTAAGACCTATGGCTACACCTTC. Translating it yields CATSRGRAGSKTYGYTF.

The chain couples TRBV19 to TRBJ2-1; TRBD1 matches at 8 bases. Unmatched junction bases numbered 1, after V lost 3 bases and J lost 0 bases. The CDR3 is made up of 15 amino acids. Germline V gene data show CDR1 as LNHDA and CDR2 as SQIVND (reference sequence). The CDR3 is CASSIGQGSYNEQFF. The CDR3 coding sequence is TGTGCCAGTAGTATTGGACAGGGCTCCTACAATGAGCAGTTCTTC.

This clone was counted once. This chain joins TRBV7-9 and TRBJ1-2; TRBD1 is a possible D gene (5 bases). With 4 bases removed from V and 4 bases from J, the gap between germline ends came to 16 bases. The CDR3 length is 15 residues. From germline, CDR1 is SEHNR and CDR2 FQNEAQ (reference sequence). CDR3: CASSSFDFQGYGYTF. In DNA, the CDR3 is TGTGCCAGCAGCTCATTCGACTTCCAGGGCTATGGCTACACCTTC.

The table lists this clone with a few counts. This chain joins TRBV11-2 and TRBJ2-1; 7 bases agree with TRBD1. V was pared by 5 bases and J by 4 bases, with 2 bases of the junction left unmatched. CDR1 and CDR2 (germline): SGHAT, FQNNGV. The CDR3 covers 13 residues. The DNA of the CDR3 is TGTGCCAGCAGCCCGGGACAGTACAATGAGCAGTTCTTC. Amino acids: CASSPGQYNEQFF.

The chain combines TRBV5-1 with TRBJ2-4, with a weak D call TRBD1 (5 bases). The CDR3 has 14 residues. The V gene's germline CDR1 is SGHRS and CDR2 YFSETQ. Trimming left V 4 bases short and J 8 bases short, with 16 bases between. The CDR3 reads CASSPTVGVDIQYF. CDR3 DNA: TGCGCCAGCAGCCCGACAGTTGGAGTGGACATTCAGTACTTC.

V usage is TRBV5-1 and J usage is TRBJ2-3, with D maybe TRBD1 (6 bases). This CDR3 spans 17 amino acids. Germline V gives CDR1 SGHRS, CDR2 YFSETQ. V was cut by 0 bases and J by 3 bases, with 17 bases left in between. As DNA, the CDR3 is TGCGCCAGCAGCTTGGGCCTTTTAGGGCAGGGGACAGATACGCAGTATTTT. Translating it yields CASSLGLLGQGTDTQYF.

The chain recombines TRBV5-4 with TRBJ1-2; D is unresolved. Between the trimmed V and J ends, which lost 4 bases and 7 bases, there was a span of 11 bases. CDR1 is SGHNT, CDR2 YYREEE, per germline (reference sequence). The CDR3 runs to 12 residues. The CDR3 DNA is TGTGCCAGCAGCACCGGTGGAGGTGGCTACACCTTC. It encodes CASSTGGGGYTF. The full variable domain, in which reference TRBV5-4 and TRBJ1-2 provide the parts outside the CDR3, is ETGVTQSPTHLIKTRGQQVTLRCSSQSGHNTVSWYQQALGQGPQFIFQYYREEENGRGNFPPRFSGLQFPNYSSELNVNALELDDSALYLCASSTGGGGYTFGSGTRLTVV.

The rearrangement links TRBV4-1 to TRBJ2-1; D may be TRBD1 (6 bases). The CDR3 spans 19 residues. V lost 4 bases to trimming and J lost 5 bases, with 27 bases between them. CDR1 is MGHRA and CDR2 is YSYEKL in the germline V gene. The DNA for the CDR3 is TGCGCCAGCAGCCCTACAGGGTTGAGAGAGGTTGGTCTTGACAATGAGCAGTTCTTC. Translation gives CASSPTGLREVGLDNEQFF.

The rearrangement uses TRBV6-5 and TRBJ2-7, with a weak D call TRBD2 (6 bases). The CDR3 totals 13 residues. The ends were cut back, 4 bases at V and 0 bases at J, with 7 bases in the middle. Per germline, CDR1 MNHEY and CDR2 SVGAGI. The CDR3 here is CASSSGGSYEQYF. DNA for the CDR3: TGTGCCAGCAGTTCCGGGGGCTCCTACGAGCAGTACTTC.

This sequence joins TRBV4-2 and TRBJ1-2; tentatively, D is TRBD1 (5 bases). The length of the CDR3 is 14 residues. Germline loops: CDR1 LGHNA, CDR2 YNFKEQ. The V end was cut by 0 bases, the J end by 4 bases, with 9 bases between. The CDR3, as DNA: TGTGCCAGCAGCCAAGAGGCAACAGGCTATGGCTACACCTTC. It encodes CASSQEATGYGYTF.

V usage is TRBV19 and J usage is TRBJ1-3; the D gene is possibly TRBD1 (5 bases). Germline V gene sequence: CDR1 LNHDA, CDR2 SQIVND (reference sequence). This CDR3 is built from 16 residues. The germline V and J ends were trimmed by 6 bases and 4 bases, with 19 bases remaining between them. In DNA, the CDR3 is TGTGCCAGTAGCACAATGAGGGGAGGCCGGGGAAACACCATATATTTT. It translates to CASSTMRGGRGNTIYF.

The chain carries TRBV15 and TRBJ2-1; 9 bases line up with TRBD2. The CDR3 consists of 15 residues. The J segment lost 9 bases and the V segment lost 0 bases, leaving 6 bases of the junction unmatched. The germline CDR1 and CDR2 sequences are LNHNV and YYDKDF (reference sequence). The CDR3 DNA reads TGTGCCACCAGCAGAGAGCGGGGGGGCCGAGGTGAGCAGTTCTTC. Translating it yields CATSRERGGRGEQFF.

The chain combines TRBV11-2 with TRBJ2-4; the match to TRBD1 covers 10 bases. This CDR3 comprises 19 residues. CDR1 is SGHAT, CDR2 FQNNGV, per germline. The V and J ends lost 3 bases and 0 bases, in that order; junction bases with no gene match: 11. The CDR3 reads CASSLGSGTGVEAKNIQYF. CDR3 sequence (DNA): TGTGCCAGCAGCTTGGGTTCCGGGACAGGGGTGGAAGCCAAAAACATTCAGTACTTC.

V gene TRBV9 combines with J gene TRBJ2-3, with TRBD1 matching over 7 bases. This CDR3 is built from 15 residues. Trimming cost V 3 bases and J 1 base; bases outside gene matches: 5. CDR1 SGDLS and CDR2 YYNGEE come from the germline V gene. CDR3 DNA sequence: TGTGCCAGCAGCGGGAAGACAGGGCGCACAGATACGCAGTATTTT. Protein product: CASSGKTGRTDTQYF.